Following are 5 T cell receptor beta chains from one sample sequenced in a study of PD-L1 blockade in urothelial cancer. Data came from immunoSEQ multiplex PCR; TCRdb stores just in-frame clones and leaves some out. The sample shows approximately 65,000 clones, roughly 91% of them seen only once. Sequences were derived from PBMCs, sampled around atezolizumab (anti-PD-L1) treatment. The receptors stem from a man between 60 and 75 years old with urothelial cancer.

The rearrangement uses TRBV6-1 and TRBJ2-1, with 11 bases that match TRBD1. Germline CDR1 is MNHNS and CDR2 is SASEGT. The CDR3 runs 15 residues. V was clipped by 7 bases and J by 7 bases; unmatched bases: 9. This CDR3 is CASTMKGTGGNEQFF. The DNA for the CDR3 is TGTGCCAGCACCATGAAGGGGACAGGGGGTAATGAGCAGTTCTTC.

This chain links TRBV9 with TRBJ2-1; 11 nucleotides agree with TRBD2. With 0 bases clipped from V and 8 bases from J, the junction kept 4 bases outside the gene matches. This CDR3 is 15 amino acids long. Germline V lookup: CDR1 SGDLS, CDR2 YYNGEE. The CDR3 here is CASSVVAGGPHEQFF. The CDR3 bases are TGTGCCAGCAGCGTAGTAGCGGGAGGGCCCCATGAGCAGTTCTTC.

The CDR3 DNA sequence: TGCAGCGTTGAGGTGCCCGGGTCGGGCACTGAAGCTTTCTTT. It codes for CSVEVPGSGTEAFF. This chain joins TRBV29-1 and TRBJ1-1; no firm D call. Per the germline V gene, CDR1 is SQVTM and CDR2 is ANQGSEA. This CDR3 is built from 14 residues. V lost 3 bases to trimming and J lost 4 bases, with 15 bases between them. Full variable domain (missing parts from reference TRBV29-1 and TRBJ1-1): SAVISQKPSRDICQRGTSLTIQCQVDSQVTMMFWYRQQPGQSLTLIATANQGSEATYESGFVIDKFPISRPNLTFSTLTVSNMSPEDSSIYLCSVEVPGSGTEAFFGQGTRLTVV.

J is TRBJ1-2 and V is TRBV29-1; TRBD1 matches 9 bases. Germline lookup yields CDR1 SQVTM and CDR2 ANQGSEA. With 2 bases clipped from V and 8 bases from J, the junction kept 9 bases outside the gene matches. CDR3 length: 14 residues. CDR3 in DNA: TGCAGCGTTGAACCCCGGGACAGGGCTCAAGGCTACACCTTC. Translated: CSVEPRDRAQGYTF.

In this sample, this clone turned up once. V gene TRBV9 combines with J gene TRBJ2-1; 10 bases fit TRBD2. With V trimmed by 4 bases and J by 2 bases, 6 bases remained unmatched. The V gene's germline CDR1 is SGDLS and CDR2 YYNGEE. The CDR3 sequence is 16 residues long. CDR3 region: CASSTAAGGTYNEQFF. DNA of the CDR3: TGTGCCAGCAGCACCGCAGCGGGAGGGACCTACAATGAGCAGTTCTTC. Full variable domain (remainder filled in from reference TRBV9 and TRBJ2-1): DSGVTQTPKHLITATGQRVTLRCSPRSGDLSVYWYQQSLDQGLQFLIQYYNGEERAKGNILERFSAQQFPDLHSELNLSSLELGDSALYFCASSTAAGGTYNEQFFGPGTRLTVL.